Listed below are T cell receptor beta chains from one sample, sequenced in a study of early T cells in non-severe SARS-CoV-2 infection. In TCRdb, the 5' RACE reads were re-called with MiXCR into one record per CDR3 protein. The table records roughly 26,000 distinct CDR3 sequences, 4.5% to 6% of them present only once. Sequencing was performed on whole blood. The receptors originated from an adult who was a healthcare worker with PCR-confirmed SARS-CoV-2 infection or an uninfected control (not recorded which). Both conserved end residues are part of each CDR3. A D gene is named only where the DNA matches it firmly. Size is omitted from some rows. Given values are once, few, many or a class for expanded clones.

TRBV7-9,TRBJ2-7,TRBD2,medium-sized,TGTGCCAGCAGCTCAGGACTAGCGGGGGAGTCCTACGAGCAGTACTTC,CASSSGLAGESYEQYF
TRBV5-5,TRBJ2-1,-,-,TGTGCCAGCAGCTTCGCGTCTTTTGGGCCCTACAATGAGCAGTTCTTC,CASSFASFGPYNEQFF
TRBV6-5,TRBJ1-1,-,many,TGTGCCAGCAGTCCTATCCCAGGGTGGGCTTTCTTT,CASSPIPGWAFF
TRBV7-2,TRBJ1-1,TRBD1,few,TGTGCCAGCAGCCGGGACAGGGCCACTGAAGCTTTCTTT,CASSRDRATEAFF
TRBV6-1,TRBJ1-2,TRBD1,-,TGTGCCAGCAGTATTCAAGGGGGCCCCTATGGCTACACCTTC,CASSIQGGPYGYTF
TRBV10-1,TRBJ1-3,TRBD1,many,TGCGCCAGCAGTGACATTCAACCGACCGGGACAGGGGGCGAGTACACCATATATTTT,CASSDIQPTGTGGEYTIYF
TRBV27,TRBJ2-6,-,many,TGTGCCAGCAGTTTGGAGGGCGCTGGGGCCAACGTCCTGACTTTC,CASSLEGAGANVLTF
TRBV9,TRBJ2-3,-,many,TGTGCCAGCAGCCTGGGGGTAGGGGATACGCAGTATTTT,CASSLGVGDTQYF
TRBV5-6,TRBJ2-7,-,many,TGTGCCAGCAGCTTGGCCCGGACTGGGCAGTACTTC,CASSLARTGQYF
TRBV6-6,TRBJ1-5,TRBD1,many,TGTGCCAGCAGTTTTCGGGACAGGGGGCCTAATCAGCCCCAGCATTTT,CASSFRDRGPNQPQHF
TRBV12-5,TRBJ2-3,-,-,TGTGCTAGTGGTCGGACGAGCACAGATACGCAGTATTTT,CASGRTSTDTQYF
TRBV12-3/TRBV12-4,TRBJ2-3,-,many,TGTGCCAGCAGTTTGGACAGGGGTGTCCTAGCGGGGTATAGCACAGATACGCAGTATTTT,CASSLDRGVLAGYSTDTQYF
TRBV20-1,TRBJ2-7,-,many,TGCAGTGCTAGAGATTGGAATTACGAGCAGTACTTC,CSARDWNYEQYF
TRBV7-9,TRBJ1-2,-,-,TGTGCCAGCAGCTTAGGACCAGACTATGGCTACACCTTC,CASSLGPDYGYTF
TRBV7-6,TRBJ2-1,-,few,TGTGCCAGCAGCTTACCGGGGGCCCTAAATGAGCAGTTCTTC,CASSLPGALNEQFF
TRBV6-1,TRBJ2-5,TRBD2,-,TGTGCCAGCAGGAGGCCTAGCGGAAAGGCGTTATGGACCCAGTACTTC,CASRRPSGKALWTQYF
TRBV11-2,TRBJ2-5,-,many,TGTGCCAGCACCCTTAGTGGCAGGGAAGAGACCCAGTACTTC,CASTLSGREETQYF
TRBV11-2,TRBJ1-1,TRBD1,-,TGTGCCAGCAGCCAGGGACAGGGCGAATTAGAGGCTGAAGCTTTCTTT,CASSQGQGELEAEAFF
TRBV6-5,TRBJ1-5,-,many,TGTGCCAGCAGTTACTCGGAAGGGCATCAGCCCCAGCATTTT,CASSYSEGHQPQHF
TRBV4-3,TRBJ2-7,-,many,TGCGCCAGCAGCCAAGATGCAGCAACTACCACCTACGAGCAGTACTTC,CASSQDAATTTYEQYF
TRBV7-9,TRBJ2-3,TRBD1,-,TGTGCCAGCAGCTTAAAAGGGGGCTACGGAGATACGCAGTATTTT,CASSLKGGYGDTQYF
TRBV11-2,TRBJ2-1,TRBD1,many,TGTGCCAGCAGTTACCGGACAGGGGGCTTCTACAATGAGCAGTTCTTC,CASSYRTGGFYNEQFF
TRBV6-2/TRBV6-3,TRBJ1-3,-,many,TGTGCCAGCATCTCCGGGGCGGGAAGAAACACCATATATTTT,CASISGAGRNTIYF